These 32 T cell receptor beta chains were all obtained from the same sample, sequenced in a study of cytomegalovirus exposure and HLA in healthy donors. Sequenced by immunoSEQ multiplex PCR; TCRdb stores in-frame clones only, minus some. Among tens of thousands of clones listed, 96% were seen once. Sequencing was performed on PBMCs. The receptors stem from a man younger than 35 in good health and CMV-seronegative.

This chain connects TRBV28 to TRBJ1-5; TRBD1 matches at 7 bases. Germline V gives CDR1 MDHEN, CDR2 SYDVKM. This CDR3 region has 15 residues. With V trimmed by 6 bases and J by 5 bases, 10 bases remained unmatched. CDR3 protein: CASSYTRDSYQPQHF. The CDR3, as DNA: TGTGCCAGCAGCTATACCCGGGACAGTTATCAGCCCCAGCATTTT. Based on the CDR3 plus reference TRBV28 and TRBJ1-5, the full variable domain is DVKVTQSSRYLVKRTGEKVFLECVQDMDHENMFWYRQDPGLGLRLIYFSYDVKMKEKGDIPEGYSVSREKKERFSLILESASTNQTSMYLCASSYTRDSYQPQHFGDGTRLSIL.

This chain connects TRBV6-6 to TRBJ2-3; 8 bases are a match to TRBD2. This CDR3 comprises 15 residues. Per the germline V gene, CDR1 is MNHNY and CDR2 is SVGAGI (reference sequence). V dropped 2 bases and J dropped 1; count of bases not matched to a gene: 2. CDR3 in amino acids: CASSYPTSGTDTQYF. DNA for the CDR3: TGTGCCAGCAGTTACCCGACTAGCGGCACAGATACGCAGTATTTT.

V is TRBV18 and J is TRBJ2-5, with 7 bases aligning to TRBD2. The ends lost 6 bases at V and 1 base at J; junction bases unmatched: 5. This CDR3 contains 14 residues. Germline lookup yields CDR1 KGHSH and CDR2 LQKENI. The CDR3 DNA follows: TGTGCCAGCTCCCGAACGGGGGGCCAAGAGACCCAGTACTTC. This gives the protein CASSRTGGQETQYF.

V is TRBV18 and J is TRBJ1-1, with D tentatively TRBD1 (6 bases). Germline CDR1 is KGHSH and CDR2 is LQKENI. The V gene lost 3 bases and the J gene lost 8 bases, with 7 bases spanning the gap. The CDR3 is 11 residues long. CDR3 sequence: CASSPGTEAFF. The CDR3 DNA sequence: TGTGCCAGCTCACCCGGGACAGAAGCTTTCTTT.

The rearrangement joins TRBV15 to TRBJ2-1; TRBD1 agrees at 12 bases. V gave up 8 bases and J gave up 9 bases; unmatched junction bases: 8. CDR1 LNHNV and CDR2 YYDKDF come from the germline V gene (reference sequence). The CDR3 is 14 residues long. The chain's CDR3 is CATSRDRGLGEQFF. Written as DNA, the CDR3 is TGTGCCACCTCTAGGGACAGGGGGCTCGGTGAGCAGTTCTTC. The whole variable domain, remainder taken from reference TRBV15 and TRBJ2-1, is DAMVIQNPRYQVTQFGKPVTLSCSQTLNHNVMYWYQQKSSQAPKLLFHYYDKDFNNEADTPDNFQSRRPNTSFCFLDIRSPGLGDTAMYLCATSRDRGLGEQFFGPGTRLTVL.

The sample holds one count of this clone. This chain links TRBV6-5 with TRBJ2-7; D might be TRBD1 (5 bases). CDR1 and CDR2 (germline): MNHEY, SVGAGI. The ends were cut back, 5 bases at V and 4 bases at J, with 12 bases in the middle. This CDR3 spans 13 amino acids. The CDR3 nucleotides read TGTGCCAGCAGTCGGACATCCACATACGAGCAGTACTTC. Translated: CASSRTSTYEQYF.

The gene calls are TRBV5-4 and TRBJ1-2, with 9 bases matching TRBD1. Germline V gene lookup returns CDR1 SGHNT and CDR2 YYREEE (reference sequence). With 3 bases clipped from V and 1 base from J, the junction kept 4 bases outside the gene matches. The CDR3 totals 15 residues. CDR3 residues: CASSSGTGFNYGYTF. DNA for the CDR3: TGTGCCAGCAGCTCGGGGACAGGGTTTAACTATGGCTACACCTTC.

This chain links TRBV5-5 with TRBJ1-3; 7 bases fit TRBD1. Per the germline V gene, CDR1 is SGHKS and CDR2 is YYEKEE (reference sequence). The CDR3 loop spans 18 amino acids. V dropped 2 bases and J dropped 1; count of bases not matched to a gene: 12. As DNA, the CDR3 is TGTGCCAGCAGCTTTCACCCTGGGACAGAACATTCTGGAAACACCATATATTTT. This translates into CASSFHPGTEHSGNTIYF.

This sequence joins TRBV28 and TRBJ2-7, with TRBD2 matching 7 bases. Germline trimming cut 5 bases from V and 3 bases from J; bases unmatched to any gene: 4. This CDR3 is 13 amino acids long. The germline gives CDR1 MDHEN, CDR2 SYDVKM. Here the CDR3 DNA reads TGTGCCAGCAGTATGACTAGCAGCTACGAGCAGTACTTC. It is translated as CASSMTSSYEQYF. The full variable domain, completed using reference TRBV28 and TRBJ2-7, is DVKVTQSSRYLVKRTGEKVFLECVQDMDHENMFWYRQDPGLGLRLIYFSYDVKMKEKGDIPEGYSVSREKKERFSLILESASTNQTSMYLCASSMTSSYEQYFGPGTRLTVT.

This chain joins TRBV16 and TRBJ2-7, with D unresolved. The CDR3 sequence is 15 residues long. Germline V gene sequence: CDR1 KGHSY, CDR2 FQNENV. The germline V and J ends were trimmed by 0 bases and 6 bases, with 15 bases remaining between them. The DNA for the CDR3 is TGTGCCAGCAGCCAATCCAGGCGCATGGTGTCCGAGCAGTACTTC. It yields the protein CASSQSRRMVSEQYF. The complete variable domain, with remaining parts taken from reference TRBV16 and TRBJ2-7, reads GEEVAQTPKHLVRGEGQKAKLYCAPIKGHSYVFWYQQVLKNEFKFLISFQNENVFDETGMPKERFSAKCLPNSPCSLEIQATKLEDSAVYFCASSQSRRMVSEQYFGPGTRLTVT.

V is TRBV7-3 and J is TRBJ2-6; D possibly corresponds to TRBD1 (5 bases). The CDR3 is 16 residues long. Per the germline V gene, CDR1 is SGHTA and CDR2 is FQGTGA. V lost 4 bases and J lost 2, with 12 bases in between. CDR3 amino acids: CASSYDSFPGANVLTF. The CDR3 nucleotides are TGTGCCAGCAGCTATGACAGCTTCCCTGGGGCCAACGTCCTGACTTTC.

The chain uses TRBV5-6 and TRBJ2-5; 7 nucleotides line up with TRBD2. This CDR3 has 17 residues. From germline, CDR1 is SGHDT and CDR2 YYEEEE. After removal of 3 bases from V and 0 bases from J, the junction contained 11 bases not matched to a gene. The CDR3 loop reads CASSWGPSLANQETQYF. Written as DNA, the CDR3 is TGTGCCAGCAGCTGGGGACCCTCACTAGCGAACCAAGAGACCCAGTACTTC.

The chain links TRBV6-5 to TRBJ1-5; D remains unclear. This CDR3 region has 15 residues. Trimming removed 8 bases at V and 6 bases at J, with 20 bases between. Germline V gene lookup returns CDR1 MNHEY and CDR2 SVGAGI. The CDR3 nucleotides are TGTGCCAGCGGTCCGGCCCCCCGAAGCGGTCAGCCCCAGCATTTT. It encodes CASGPAPRSGQPQHF.

V gene TRBV7-2 combines with J gene TRBJ1-2; tentative D call: TRBD1 (6 bases). Trimming took off 1 base at V and 4 bases at J, with 7 bases between the two ends. Germline CDR1 SGHTA, CDR2 FQGNSA. The CDR3 runs to 13 residues. The DNA of the CDR3 is TGTGCCAGCAGCTTAGGCAGGGGCTATGGCTACACCTTC. Amino acid sequence: CASSLGRGYGYTF.

The chain joins TRBV6-5 to TRBJ1-2; 10 bases fit TRBD1. V lost 2 bases and J lost 8; bases outside the gene matches: 8. Germline V gene data show CDR1 as MNHEY and CDR2 as SVGAGI. This CDR3 is 15 amino acids long. The CDR3: CASSYGDRGRGGYTF. The CDR3 nucleotides read TGTGCCAGCAGTTACGGAGACAGGGGGCGAGGAGGCTACACCTTC.

This chain connects TRBV6-1 to TRBJ1-4; D might be TRBD1 (6 bases). V shed 8 bases and J shed 4 bases, with 17 bases lying between them. The CDR3 is 15 residues long. The germline gives CDR1 MNHNS, CDR2 SASEGT. CDR3 protein: CASVSWSGDNEKLFF. The DNA of the CDR3 is TGTGCCAGCGTATCATGGTCAGGGGATAATGAAAAACTGTTTTTT.

The J gene is TRBJ1-5, the V gene TRBV2; 9 nucleotides agree with TRBD1. CDR1 and CDR2 (germline): SNHLY, FYNNEI. The CDR3 runs to 13 residues. The ends lost 8 bases at V and 1 base at J; junction bases unmatched: 0. CDR3: CASGTGSNQPQHF. The CDR3 DNA reads as TGTGCCAGCGGGACAGGGAGCAATCAGCCCCAGCATTTT.

CDR3 region: CASSPYSGANVLTF. For the CDR3, the DNA is TGTGCCAGTAGTCCCTACTCTGGGGCCAACGTCCTGACTTTC. The J gene is TRBJ2-6, the V gene TRBV19; D gene uncertain. V lost 5 bases to trimming and J lost 0 bases, with 5 bases between them. The CDR3 length is 14 residues. CDR1 and CDR2 from the germline V gene are LNHDA and SQIVND (reference sequence).

This clone was seen a single time. The chain is built from TRBV5-4 and TRBJ1-4; tentatively, D is TRBD1 (5 bases). The germline V gene encodes CDR1 SGHNT and CDR2 YYREEE (reference sequence). The CDR3 is 13 amino acids. V dropped 6 bases and J dropped 10 bases, with 16 bases sitting between them. DNA of the CDR3: TGTGCCAGCAACTTTGGGGGGGAGGGAAAACTGTTTTTT. Translated, it gives CASNFGGEGKLFF. The full variable domain, in which reference TRBV5-4 and TRBJ1-4 provide the parts outside the CDR3, is ETGVTQSPTHLIKTRGQQVTLRCSSQSGHNTVSWYQQALGQGPQFIFQYYREEENGRGNFPPRFSGLQFPNYSSELNVNALELDDSALYLCASNFGGEGKLFFGSGTQLSVL.

The rearrangement links TRBV28 to TRBJ1-3; unclear D gene. The CDR3 sequence is 15 residues long. Trimming removed 2 bases from V and 0 bases from J, with 8 bases in between. Germline V gene data show CDR1 as MDHEN and CDR2 as SYDVKM. CDR3 loop: CASSLAEYSGNTIYF. In DNA form, the CDR3 reads TGTGCCAGCAGTTTAGCAGAATACTCTGGAAACACCATATATTTT.

This clone occurred once. The chain has TRBV19 and TRBJ2-4; TRBD2 matches at 9 bases. The CDR3 length is 19 residues. Germline loops: CDR1 LNHDA, CDR2 SQIVND (reference sequence). With V trimmed by 3 bases and J by 1 base, 13 bases remained unmatched. The CDR3 reads CASSMGSGSWVSAKNIQYF. The CDR3 coding sequence is TGTGCCAGTAGTATGGGTAGCGGGAGCTGGGTCTCGGCCAAAAACATTCAGTACTTC. The full variable domain, in which reference TRBV19 and TRBJ2-4 provide the parts outside the CDR3, is DGGITQSPKYLFRKEGQNVTLSCEQNLNHDAMYWYRQDPGQGLRLIYYSQIVNDFQKGDIAEGYSVSREKKESFPLTVTSAQKNPTAFYLCASSMGSGSWVSAKNIQYFGAGTRLSVL.

This clone was counted a single time. The chain uses TRBV7-2 and TRBJ2-5; a possible D gene is TRBD2 (6 bases). Germline V CDR1 and CDR2: SGHTA, FQGNSA. Deletions cut 2 bases from V and 2 bases from J, with 12 bases between. The CDR3 consists of 15 residues. The CDR3 DNA reads as TGTGCCAGCAGCTTATTGCGTGGGAGGCAAGAGACCCAGTACTTC. Translated, it gives CASSLLRGRQETQYF.

The V gene is TRBV10-3, the J gene TRBJ2-7, with 11 bases matching TRBD2. Germline-derived CDR1 and CDR2 are ENHRY and SYGVKD. The CDR3 is made up of 17 amino acids. V dropped 3 bases and J dropped 1; count of bases not matched to a gene: 8. CDR3 bases: TGTGCCATCAGTGATGGACTAGCGGGTAAACATTCCTACGAGCAGTACTTC. Protein product: CAISDGLAGKHSYEQYF.

The chain is built from TRBV2 and TRBJ1-2; no clear D gene. CDR1 SNHLY and CDR2 FYNNEI come from the germline V gene. This CDR3 contains 13 residues. V lost 8 bases, J lost 4 bases, and 14 bases lay in between. The CDR3: CASGREAGYGYTF. DNA of the CDR3: TGTGCCAGCGGACGGGAGGCGGGCTATGGCTACACCTTC.

The V gene is TRBV7-2, the J gene TRBJ1-4; TRBD1 aligns across 11 bases. The CDR3 is 15 residues long. Trimming cost V 4 bases and J 11 bases; bases outside gene matches: 9. CDR1 SGHTA and CDR2 FQGNSA come from the germline V gene. Here the CDR3 reads CASSSTGTGGLKLFF. The CDR3 bases are TGTGCCAGCAGCTCCACCGGGACAGGGGGTTTGAAACTGTTTTTT.

The V call is TRBV18, the J call TRBJ1-1; the match to TRBD1 covers 7 bases. CDR1 is KGHSH, CDR2 LQKENI, per germline. V trimming: 6 bases; J trimming: 2 bases; junction bases outside the gene matches: 12. CDR3 length: 16 residues. CDR3 nucleotide sequence: TGTGCCAGCTCCGTTATAGGACAGGAACCAAACACTGAAGCTTTCTTT. Translating gives CASSVIGQEPNTEAFF.

The genes are TRBV6-1 and TRBJ1-2; 7 nucleotides line up with TRBD1. Germline assignment: CDR1 MNHNS and CDR2 SASEGT. V trimming: 6 bases; J trimming: 12 bases; junction bases outside the gene matches: 13. The CDR3 totals 13 residues. The CDR3 DNA is TGTGCCAGCAGCCGAACCGGGACAGCCGCCGACACCTTC. Its translation: CASSRTGTAADTF.

The chain joins TRBV30 to TRBJ2-2, with unresolved D. V was clipped by 4 bases and J by 2 bases, with 5 bases between them. Germline values: CDR1 GTSNPN, CDR2 SVGIG (reference sequence). The CDR3 sequence is 12 residues long. CDR3 sequence (DNA): TGTGCCTGGAATCCAAACACCGGGGAGCTGTTTTTT. It yields the protein CAWNPNTGELFF.

V and J are TRBV6-5 and TRBJ2-2; D is perhaps TRBD2 (5 bases). The CDR3 extends over 13 amino acids. The germline V and J ends were trimmed by 11 bases and 1 base, with 11 bases remaining between them. Germline loops: CDR1 MNHEY, CDR2 SVGAGI. The CDR3 is CAVGEGNTGELFF. CDR3 in DNA: TGTGCCGTCGGTGAGGGGAACACCGGGGAGCTGTTTTTT.

The V call is TRBV6-5, the J call TRBJ1-1; 7 bases match TRBD1. The germline gives CDR1 MNHEY, CDR2 SVGAGI. This CDR3 contains 14 residues. Trimming took 5 bases from V and 3 from J; bases not matched to a gene: 6. The chain's CDR3 is CASSKTGRDTEAFF. DNA of the CDR3: TGTGCCAGCAGTAAGACAGGGCGGGACACTGAAGCTTTCTTT.

The chain couples TRBV19 to TRBJ2-1; 9 nucleotides align to TRBD1. The CDR3 sequence is 16 residues long. With 8 bases clipped from V and 5 bases from J, the junction kept 13 bases outside the gene matches. Germline loops: CDR1 LNHDA, CDR2 SQIVND (reference sequence). The CDR3 here is CASGRSKGQGNNEQFF. In DNA, the CDR3 is TGTGCCAGTGGCCGCTCAAAGGGACAGGGAAACAATGAGCAGTTCTTC.

The chain joins TRBV2 to TRBJ1-4, with D unresolved. V shed 1 base and J shed 4 bases, with 7 bases lying between them. This CDR3 spans 14 amino acids. Germline values: CDR1 SNHLY, CDR2 FYNNEI. CDR3 amino acids: CASSEDGVNEKLFF. CDR3 sequence (DNA): TGTGCCAGCAGTGAAGACGGAGTTAATGAAAAACTGTTTTTT.